Below are 5 T cell receptor beta chains sequenced from a single sample in a study of vaccination effects on CD4 cells after COVID-19. No cognate antigen is known for these TCRs. Using immunoSEQ multiplex PCR, the repertoire was profiled, and TCRdb retains in-frame clones only, with some absent. The table lists approximately 26,000 clones, approximately 80% of them singletons. Using viral peptide pools, the ViraFEST assay grew out antigen-specific CD4+ T cells prior to sequencing. Culture proceeded for more than nine days, and CD4+ T cells were then isolated. PCR showed that the person got SARS-CoV-2 infection at some point between March and December 2020. The sequencing used CD4+ T cells from PBMCs cultured with HCoV-NL63 spike peptides, collected before COVID-19 vaccination. These receptors were obtained from a human donor who had a prior SARS-CoV-2 infection.

This chain uses TRBV2 with TRBJ1-2; D possibly corresponds to TRBD1 (5 bases). V dropped 3 bases and J dropped 4 bases, with 15 bases sitting between them. CDR1 is SNHLY, CDR2 FYNNEI, per germline. This CDR3 contains 15 residues. In DNA, the CDR3 is TGTGCCAGCAGTGAGATGGCAGGGCTGAGCTATGGCTACACCTTC. This encodes CASSEMAGLSYGYTF.

This chain joins TRBV19 and TRBJ1-1; 7 bases map to TRBD1. V shed 6 bases, J shed 4 bases, and the junction held 8 bases outside the gene matches. The CDR3 totals 14 residues. Germline V gene data show CDR1 as LNHDA and CDR2 as SQIVND (reference sequence). DNA of the CDR3: TGTGCCAGTAGCCGAACAGGGGTGGGCACTGAAGCTTTCTTT. It is translated as CASSRTGVGTEAFF.

The rearrangement uses TRBV9 and TRBJ2-2; D is possibly TRBD1 (6 bases). The CDR3 sequence is 14 residues long. V was cut by 4 bases and J by 3 bases, with 10 bases left in between. CDR1 and CDR2 from the germline V gene are SGDLS and YYNGEE. The CDR3 is CASSRAGDTGELFF. The CDR3 DNA reads TGTGCCAGCAGCCGAGCAGGGGACACCGGGGAGCTGTTTTTT.

This rearrangement joins TRBV28 to TRBJ2-1; D possibly corresponds to TRBD2 (5 bases). The CDR3 is 16 residues long. The germline gives CDR1 MDHEN, CDR2 SYDVKM. Trimming removed 2 bases from V and 1 base from J, with 12 bases in between. For the CDR3, the DNA is TGTGCCAGCAGTTTACAGGAGGAAAGATCCTACAATGAGCAGTTCTTC. This codes for CASSLQEERSYNEQFF.

V is TRBV7-3 and J is TRBJ2-1, with D unresolved. The germline V gene encodes CDR1 SGHTA and CDR2 FQGTGA. The CDR3 length is 12 residues. V dropped 1 base and J dropped 7 bases, with 5 bases sitting between them. CDR3 residues: CASSLIGNEQFF. In nucleotides, the CDR3 is TGTGCCAGCAGCTTAATAGGGAATGAGCAGTTCTTC. Filled out from reference TRBV7-3 and TRBJ2-1, the complete variable domain reads GAGVSQTPSNKVTEKGKYVELRCDPISGHTALYWYRQSLGQGPEFLIYFQGTGAADDSGLPNDRFFAVRPEGSVSTLKIQRTERGDSAVYLCASSLIGNEQFFGPGTRLTVL.